This passage covers 12 T cell receptor beta chains from one sample sequenced in a study of blood T cells in healthy people across ages. Sample-barcoded 5' priming and a J-beta primer mix drove a second PCR of 7 to 11 cycles. TCRdb recomputed calls from the 5' RACE reads with MiXCR, one row per CDR3 protein. The data contain about 1.8 million distinct CDR3 sequences, about 50% of them singletons. The sample consisted of blood. The receptors originated from a woman between 40 and 50 years old in good health.

CDR3 bases: TGCGCCAGCAGCGTTCCGGACACCACAGATACGCAGTATTTT. Its protein product is CASSVPDTTDTQYF. The chain uses TRBV5-1 and TRBJ2-3; a weak D match, TRBD1 (5 bases). The CDR3 length is 14 residues. The germline CDR1 and CDR2 sequences are SGHRS and YFSETQ. The V end was cut by 4 bases, the J end by 2 bases, with 11 bases between.

The DNA for the CDR3 is TGTGCCAGCAGCCGACAGAATAAGTTCTTC. It is translated as CASSRQNKFF. The rearrangement links TRBV2 to TRBJ2-1, with D perhaps matching TRBD1 (5 bases). Germline V gene sequence: CDR1 SNHLY, CDR2 FYNNEI. The length of the CDR3 is 10 residues. V lost 6 bases and J 14 bases, leaving 11 bases between the germline ends.

This clonotype was seen a few times. The V gene is TRBV11-2, the J gene TRBJ2-3; no clear D gene. Germline CDR1 and CDR2: SGHAT and FQNNGV. The CDR3 contains 13 residues. V lost 4 bases and J lost 3, with 8 bases in between. DNA for the CDR3: TGTGCCAGCAGCTCAGTTTGGACAGATACGCAGTATTTT. This codes for CASSSVWTDTQYF.

The J gene is TRBJ2-7, the V gene TRBV20-1, with D tentatively TRBD1 or TRBD2 (7 bases each). This CDR3 comprises 15 residues. V lost 4 bases and J lost 7, with 23 bases in between. Germline V gene lookup returns CDR1 DFQATT and CDR2 SNEGSKA (reference sequence). The CDR3 protein is CSAKAPGQKGGEQYF. DNA for the CDR3: TGCAGTGCTAAGGCTCCGGGACAGAAGGGGGGGGAGCAGTACTTC.

Concerning this clonotype itself: One end of the junction fails to match germline, which may point to a read error. The V gene is TRBV20-1, the J gene TRBJ2-1; possibly TRBD2 for D (5 bases). Germline V gene lookup returns CDR1 DFQATT and CDR2 SNEGSKA (reference sequence). The CDR3 runs to 14 residues. CDR3 sequence: CGALDYRHINEQFF. CDR3 in DNA: TGCGGTGCCCTAGACTATCGGCACATCAATGAGCAGTTCTTC.

The chain joins TRBV20-1 to TRBJ2-5; D unresolved. Trimming took off 8 bases at V and 1 base at J, with 11 bases between the two ends. Germline V gene data show CDR1 as DFQATT and CDR2 as SNEGSKA (reference sequence). The CDR3 is 12 amino acids. DNA of the CDR3: TGCAGTCCCCCATCTTTCCAAGAGACCCAGTACTTC. It codes for CSPPSFQETQYF.

This clonotype was found a few times. This rearrangement joins TRBV29-1 to TRBJ2-7; 10 bases match TRBD1. In germline, CDR1 is SQVTM, CDR2 ANQGSEA. The CDR3 length is 13 residues. Trimming cost V 6 bases and J 3 bases; bases outside gene matches: 5. The CDR3 region is CSVLTGGGYEQYF. As DNA, the CDR3 is TGCAGCGTGCTGACAGGGGGCGGCTACGAGCAGTACTTC.

This clonotype was recorded a few times. The chain combines TRBV6-1 with TRBJ2-3, with 8 bases identical to TRBD1. The CDR3 is 16 residues long. Germline V CDR1 and CDR2: MNHNS, SASEGT. J was trimmed by 5 bases and V by 6 bases; bases with no gene match: 13. The DNA for the CDR3 is TGTGCCAGCAGCCCGACGGGACAGGCAGCTAAAGATACGCAGTATTTT. As protein: CASSPTGQAAKDTQYF.

Written as DNA, the CDR3 is TGTGCCAGCAGTGAAACTGAGGGTTACGAGCAGTACTTC. As protein: CASSETEGYEQYF. This rearrangement joins TRBV2 to TRBJ2-7, with D tentatively TRBD2 (5 bases). Trimming removed 2 bases at V and 4 bases at J, with 9 bases between. The germline V gene has CDR1 SNHLY and CDR2 FYNNEI. The CDR3 contains 13 residues.

The genes are TRBV20-1 and TRBJ1-4; tentative D call: TRBD1 (5 bases). CDR3 size: 15 residues. Germline CDR1 and CDR2: DFQATT and SNEGSKA (reference sequence). The V and J ends lost 1 base and 6 bases respectively, with 15 bases between them. CDR3 in DNA: TGCAGTGCTAGAGTTCAGGGTGGGAGGGATGAAAAACTGTTTTTT. This sequence encodes CSARVQGGRDEKLFF.

The gene calls are TRBV6-4 and TRBJ1-2; 7 bases fit TRBD1. Germline values: CDR1 MRHNA, CDR2 SNTAGT. V shed 5 bases and J 7 bases; nucleotides not matched to a gene: 10. The CDR3 has 14 residues. The CDR3 DNA reads as TGTGCCAGCAGTCCAAATACAGGGGTCCGTGGCTACACCTTC. It translates to CASSPNTGVRGYTF.

This clonotype was recorded a few times. V gene TRBV28 combines with J gene TRBJ1-2, with 7 bases matching TRBD1. CDR1 and CDR2 (germline): MDHEN, SYDVKM. The CDR3 has 16 amino acids. The J segment lost 4 bases and the V segment lost 5 bases, leaving 13 bases of the junction unmatched. The CDR3 protein is CASSPPPGQPSYGYTF. The CDR3 DNA is TGTGCCAGCAGTCCGCCACCGGGACAGCCTTCCTATGGCTACACCTTC.